One TCR beta chain is described in this entry. Its antigen is currently not known. Base qualities were left out, and no much larger clone turns up one base away. The germline V gene supplies CDR1 SGHTA and CDR2 FQGTGA. Clipping removes 4 bases from V and 0 bases from J, with 16 as the unmatched junction base count. Counted from cysteine to phenylalanine, this CDR3 has 20 amino acids. The entry retains the CDR3 DNA only, 60 bases that are in frame from base 1. The meaning of the sample's time point label: baseline before first vaccination. Samples from vaccinated people were obtained from the UK trials COV001 and COV002, which included a single-blind randomized controlled phase 2/3 trial of AZD1222 (ChAdOx1 nCoV-19) in healthy adults. Trial participant PBMC samples were collected at day 0 and day 28 after the second dose for TCRbeta chain sequencing. This sample is part of a study of T cell responses to AZD1222 COVID-19 vaccine (dated by TCRdb to 2020 to 2022). About the full investigation: AZD1222 recipients whose second dose came at about 4 weeks and those whose second dose came at about 12 weeks were combined into one group, since spike-specific TCR depth and breadth did not differ between the two schedules. Enrollment into the trials was organized by age into subgroups of 18-55, 56-69 and 70-plus years, and those subgroups contained roughly 140, 27 and 60 TCR-sequenced participants, respectively. TCR sequencing covered 230 or so trial participants: some 210 given two doses of AZD1222 and 26 given two doses of MenACWY control vaccine.

Study-wide conclusions, independent of this receptor: Conclusions about previously exposed vaccinees are limited because only six or seven AZD1222 recipients were SARS-CoV-2 seropositive at baseline. Reportedly, close to half of the unique spike-specific TCRs recognized epitopes lying outside the regions that are mutated in the B.1.351 and B.1.1.7 variants. Participants were mostly white British, with more females than males. The authors suggested clonal diversity may have been underestimated. Because no samples from the day 14 peak response were available, repertoires could be characterized only after the peak T cell response. Spike-specific TCR breadth and depth rose significantly after two AZD1222 doses compared with day 0 and with MenACWY recipients. The 56-69-year group was small, and its depth increase did not reach significance, likely because of low power. Vaccine-associated CD4 TCRs spanned the whole spike protein, with dominant responses in regions 160-218 and 743-854.

The CDR3 regions of human TCRbeta chains were analyzed by immunosequencing. In the original analysis: TCRs in the repertoires were matched against a reference library of SARS-CoV-2-specific TCRs that had been generated with the MIRA antigen-specificity platform. Breadth was defined as the fraction of unique TCRs that were SARS-CoV-2-associated, and depth was defined as the fraction of total T cells that were SARS-CoV-2-associated. Using the MIRA data, each spike-specific TCR was mapped to the spike region that the TCR reacts to and placed in a CD4 or CD8 class. Log10-transformed breadth and depth values were compared by one-way ANOVA with Sidak's multiple comparisons tests. This is the immuneACCESS table as TCRdb keeps it, with only in-frame sequences that have V and J called. A part of the clones is gone; compared with another copy, unresolved V genes explain less than half, and the rest is unexplained. V and J calls and clone size follow that table, whereas D and trimming were derived from the DNA. The sample table lists more than 95,000 clones, about 90% of them with a count of one. The ten largest clones capture 4% to 5.5% of the sample.

This TCR was recovered from an adult in good health. Sequencing was performed on peripheral blood, taken on day 0 of AZD1222 vaccination. The V and J segments used are TRBV7-3 and TRBJ2-2, with 8 central nucleotides matching TRBD2. The CDR3 here reads CASSSPRFVRGEPNTGELFF. The DNA sequence reads TGTGCCAGCAGCTCCCCGAGGTTCGTGCGGGGGGAACCGAACACCGGGGAGCTGTTTTTT. Reference TRBV7-3 and TRBJ2-2 proteins supply the regions before and after the CDR3; the full variable domain is: GAGVSQTPSNKVTEKGKYVELRCDPISGHTALYWYRQSLGQGPEFLIYFQGTGAADDSGLPNDRFFAVRPEGSVSTLKIQRTERGDSAVYLCASSSPRFVRGEPNTGELFFGEGSRLTVL.